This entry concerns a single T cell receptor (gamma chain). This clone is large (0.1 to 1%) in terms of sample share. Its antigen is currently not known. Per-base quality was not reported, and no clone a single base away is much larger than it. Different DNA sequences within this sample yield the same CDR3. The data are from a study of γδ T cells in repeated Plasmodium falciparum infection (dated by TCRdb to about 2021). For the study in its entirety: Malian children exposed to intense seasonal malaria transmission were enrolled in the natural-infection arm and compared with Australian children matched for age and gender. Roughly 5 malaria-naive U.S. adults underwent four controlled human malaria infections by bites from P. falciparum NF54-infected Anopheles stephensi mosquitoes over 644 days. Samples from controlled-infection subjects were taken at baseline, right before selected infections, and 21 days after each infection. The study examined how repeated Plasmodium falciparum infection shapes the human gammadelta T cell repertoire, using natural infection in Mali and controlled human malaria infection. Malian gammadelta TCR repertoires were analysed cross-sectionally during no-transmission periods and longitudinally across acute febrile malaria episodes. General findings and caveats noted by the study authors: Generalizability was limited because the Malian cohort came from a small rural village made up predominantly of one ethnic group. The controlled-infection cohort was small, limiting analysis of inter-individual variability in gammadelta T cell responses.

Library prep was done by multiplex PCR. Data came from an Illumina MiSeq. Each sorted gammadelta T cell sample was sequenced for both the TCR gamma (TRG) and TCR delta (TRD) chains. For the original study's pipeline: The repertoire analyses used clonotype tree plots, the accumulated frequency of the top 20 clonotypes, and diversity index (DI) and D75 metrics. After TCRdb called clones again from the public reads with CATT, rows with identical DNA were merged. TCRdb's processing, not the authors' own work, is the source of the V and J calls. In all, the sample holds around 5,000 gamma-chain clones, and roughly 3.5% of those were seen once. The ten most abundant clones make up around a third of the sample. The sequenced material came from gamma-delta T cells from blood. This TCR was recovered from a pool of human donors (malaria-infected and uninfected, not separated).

The DNA is as follows: TGTGCCTTGTGGGAACAAGAGTTGGGCAAAAAAATCAAGGTATTT. The encoded protein is CALWEQELGKKIKVF. Here the chain combines TRGV9 and TRGJP. V has 4 bases trimmed and J has 4 bases trimmed; junction bases matching no gene number 1. The germline V gene (reference sequence) gives CDR1 as GITISATS and CDR2 as ISYDGTV. From the cysteine up to the phenylalanine, the CDR3 has a length of 15 residues. CDR3 DNA only is kept here, 45 bases in frame from base 1.